The source of this TCR beta chain is a study of OX40 agonist ivuxolimab in advanced cancers. About the study: All patients had ivuxolimab intravenously every 2 weeks at 0.01 to 10 mg/kg. Eligibility admitted prior anti-PD-1, anti-PD-L1 or anti-CTLA-4 therapy; roughly 40% had some. Study results and caveats: Low normalized T-cell clonal expansion also characterized some of the nonresponders.

For this clone: Its antigen remains unknown.

TCRdb keeps only in-frame clones here, not all; method: immunoSEQ multiplex PCR. This sample yields tens of thousands of clones, of which about nine tenths are seen a single time; under 0.35% belongs to the top ten. Germline V CDR1 and CDR2: SNHLY, FYNNEI. The CDR3 has 16 amino acids. V lost 7 bases, J lost 7 bases, and 14 bases stayed unmatched. The origin of this receptor is an adult with an advanced solid tumor such as melanoma, head and neck, liver or kidney cancer. This sequence joins TRBV2 and TRBJ2-1; 9 positions agree with TRBD2. The sample consisted of CD4+ or CD8+ T cells sorted from blood, taken in a trial of the OX40 agonist ivuxolimab. The CDR3, as DNA: TGTGCCAGCACCGGCGTGGGGCGGGGGGGCCGGAATGAGCAGTTCTTC. This translates into CASTGVGRGGRNEQFF.